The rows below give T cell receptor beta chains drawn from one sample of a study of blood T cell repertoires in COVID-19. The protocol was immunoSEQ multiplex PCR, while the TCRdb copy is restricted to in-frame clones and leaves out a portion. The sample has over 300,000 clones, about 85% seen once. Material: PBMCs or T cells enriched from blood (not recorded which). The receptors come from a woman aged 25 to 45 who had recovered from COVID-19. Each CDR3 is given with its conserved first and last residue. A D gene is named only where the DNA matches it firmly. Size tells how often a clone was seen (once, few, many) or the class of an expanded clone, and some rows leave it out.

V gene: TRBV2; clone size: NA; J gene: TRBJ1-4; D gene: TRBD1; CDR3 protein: CASRDRGVGNEKLFF; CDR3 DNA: TGTGCCAGCCGGGACAGGGGGGTCGGAAATGAAAAACTGTTTTTT
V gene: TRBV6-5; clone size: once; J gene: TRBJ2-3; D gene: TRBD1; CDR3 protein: CASTGTGRTDTQYF; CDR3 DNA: TGTGCCAGCACCGGGACAGGGAGAACAGATACGCAGTATTTT
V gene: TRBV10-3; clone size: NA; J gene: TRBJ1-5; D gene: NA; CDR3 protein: CATTRDTSNQPQHF; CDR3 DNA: TGTGCCACCACCCGGGACACTTCAAATCAGCCCCAGCATTTT
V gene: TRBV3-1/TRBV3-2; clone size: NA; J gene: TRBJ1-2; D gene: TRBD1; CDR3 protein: CASSQDYRGRGYTF; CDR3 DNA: TGTGCCAGCAGCCAAGATTACAGGGGCAGGGGCTACACCTTC
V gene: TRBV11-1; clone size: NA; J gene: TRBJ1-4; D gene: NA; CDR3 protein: CASSLGRRATNEKLFF; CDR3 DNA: TGTGCCAGCAGCTTGGGCAGGCGGGCAACTAATGAAAAACTGTTTTTT
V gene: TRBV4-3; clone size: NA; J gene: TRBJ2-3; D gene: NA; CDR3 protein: CASSQVGGTDTQYF; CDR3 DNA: TGCGCCAGCAGCCAAGTTGGAGGTACAGATACGCAGTATTTT
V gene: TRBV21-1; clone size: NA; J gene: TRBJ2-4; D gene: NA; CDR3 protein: CASSKDHYPKNIQYF; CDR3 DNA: TGTGCCAGCAGCAAAGATCACTATCCCAAAAACATTCAGTACTTC
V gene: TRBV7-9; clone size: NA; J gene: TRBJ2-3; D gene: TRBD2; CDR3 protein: CASSPSGVSTDTQYF; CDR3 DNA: TGTGCCAGCAGCCCTAGCGGGGTAAGCACAGATACGCAGTATTTT
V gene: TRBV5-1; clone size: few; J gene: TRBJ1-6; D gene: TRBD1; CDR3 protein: CASNPSGDRNSPLHF; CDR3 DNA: TGCGCCAGCAACCCTTCCGGGGACAGAAATTCACCCCTCCACTTT
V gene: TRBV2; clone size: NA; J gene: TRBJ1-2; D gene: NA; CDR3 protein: CASTTNYGYTF; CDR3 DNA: TGTGCCAGCACCACTAACTATGGCTACACCTTC
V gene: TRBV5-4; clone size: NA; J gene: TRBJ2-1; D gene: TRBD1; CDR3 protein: CASSPRTGMDINEQFF; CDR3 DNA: TGTGCCAGCAGCCCCCGGACAGGGATGGATATCAATGAGCAGTTCTTC
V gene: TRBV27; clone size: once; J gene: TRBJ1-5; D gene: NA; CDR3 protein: CASGRQVDQPQHF; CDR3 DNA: TGTGCCAGCGGCAGACAGGTGGATCAGCCCCAGCATTTT
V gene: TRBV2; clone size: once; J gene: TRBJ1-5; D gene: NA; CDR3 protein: CASSVQINQPQHF; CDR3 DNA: TGTGCCAGCAGTGTACAGATCAATCAGCCCCAGCATTTT
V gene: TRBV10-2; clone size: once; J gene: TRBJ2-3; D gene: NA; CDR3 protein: CASSEQESTDTQYF; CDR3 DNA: TGCGCCAGCAGTGAACAGGAAAGCACAGATACGCAGTATTTT
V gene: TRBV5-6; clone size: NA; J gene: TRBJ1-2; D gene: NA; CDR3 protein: CASSQLGGEGGYTF; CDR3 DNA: TGTGCCAGCAGCCAATTGGGAGGGGAGGGTGGCTACACCTTC